This TCR beta chain is from a study of cytomegalovirus exposure and HLA in healthy donors. Findings of the study overall: It was only CMV serostatus that was available as immune exposure information. Cytomegalovirus status was reportedly diagnosed by the classifier with high specificity and sensitivity. Analysis was carried out at a later point, and it linked a missense DCLRE1C variant to TCR beta V- and J-gene trimming.

PCR was performed using 60 Vbeta and 13 Jbeta primers. Libraries were prepared by immunoSEQ multiplex PCR; TCRdb keeps only in-frame clonotypes and omits some of them. This table has about 77,000 clones, over 65% appearing once. Turning to this clone: Its antigen is currently unknown.

Germline V gene lookup returns CDR1 SGHVS and CDR2 FNYEAQ. CDR3 size: 14 residues. V lost 5 bases and J lost 4; bases outside the gene matches: 5. Source material: PBMCs. V is TRBV7-6 and J is TRBJ2-5; TRBD2 aligns across 9 bases. The sequence was collected from a man aged 40-49 years in good health and CMV-seronegative. In DNA, the CDR3 is TGTGCCAGCAGCGGCCTAGCGGGACGAGAGACCCAGTACTTC. Protein product: CASSGLAGRETQYF.